A selection of T cell receptor beta chains follows, all from one sample in a study of vaccination effects on CD4 cells after COVID-19. Clones were sequenced by immunoSEQ multiplex PCR, and TCRdb holds only the in-frame ones, with some missing. The profile covers 22,000 or so clones, with around 69% appearing a single time and about 9.1% taken by the ten largest. These receptors have no identified antigens. The sample was CD4+ T cells from PBMCs cultured with HCoV-229E spike peptides, taken after COVID-19 vaccination. These receptors were collected from a human donor who received a COVID-19 vaccine. CDR3s include the opening cysteine and the closing phenylalanine or tryptophan. A D gene is named only where the DNA matches it firmly. The size of a clone is reported for some rows only, either as once, few or many, or as a class for expanded clones.

D	V	length	J	size	DNA	CDR3
NA	TRBV6-4	12	TRBJ2-3	once	TGTGCCAGCAGTGACCAGGGGGATACGCAGTATTTT	CASSDQGDTQYF
NA	TRBV6-4	15	TRBJ2-7	NA	TGTGCCAGCAGTGAAACACGACACCCTCGGGTCGAGCAGTACTTC	CASSETRHPRVEQYF
NA	TRBV7-8	14	TRBJ1-5	once	TGTGCCAGCAGCCCCGTGGGCTCGGATCAGCCCCAGCATTTT	CASSPVGSDQPQHF
TRBD2	TRBV20-1	16	TRBJ2-2	NA	TGCAGTGCTAGTCCCGGGACTAGCGGGAGTACCGGGGAGCTGTTTTTT	CSASPGTSGSTGELFF
NA	TRBV10-2	13	TRBJ2-5	once	TGCGCCAGCAGGGAGGGGGGGAGGGAGACCCAGTACTTC	CASREGGRETQYF
NA	TRBV25-1	17	TRBJ2-3	once	TGTGCCAGCAGTGAATGGGTTGGGGGGACCAACACAGATACGCAGTATTTT	CASSEWVGGTNTDTQYF
TRBD1	TRBV7-9	16	TRBJ1-1	NA	TGTGCCAGCAGCTCCCCAGCAGGGGGGTCGAACACTGAAGCTTTCTTT	CASSSPAGGSNTEAFF
NA	TRBV20-1	11	TRBJ1-2	few	TGCAGTGCGTCCACCTACTATGGCTACACCTTC	CSASTYYGYTF
NA	TRBV9	14	TRBJ2-7	NA	TGTGCCAGCAGCGTGAGACAGTCTACCTACGAGCAGTACTTC	CASSVRQSTYEQYF
TRBD2	TRBV5-1	16	TRBJ2-2	NA	TGCGCCAGCACCTCGACAGCGGGAGTTTCCACCGGGGAGCTGTTTTTT	CASTSTAGVSTGELFF
TRBD1	TRBV3-1/TRBV3-2	16	TRBJ2-4	NA	TGTGCCAGCAGCACAAAGGGTCCCAGGGGGTCAAACATTCAGTACTTC	CASSTKGPRGSNIQYF
TRBD1	TRBV5-1	16	TRBJ1-2	NA	TGCGCCAGCAGCCCGATCCTCAGGGGGCAGGGCTATGGCTACACCTTC	CASSPILRGQGYGYTF
TRBD1	TRBV5-6	18	TRBJ2-7	NA	TGTGCCAGCAGCTTGGTGGGACAGGAAACAATGAACTCCTACGAGCAGTACTTC	CASSLVGQETMNSYEQYF
TRBD1	TRBV2	14	TRBJ1-5	NA	TGTGCCAGCACGCCGGACAGGGGTCCTCAGCCCCAGCATTTT	CASTPDRGPQPQHF
NA	TRBV3-1/TRBV3-2	15	TRBJ1-1	NA	TGTGCCAGCAGCCAAGATCTACAGGGTAATACTGAAGCTTTCTTT	CASSQDLQGNTEAFF
NA	TRBV2	13	TRBJ2-5	NA	TGTGCCAGCAATAGGGGAGTCCAAGAGACCCAGTACTTC	CASNRGVQETQYF
NA	TRBV4-1	16	TRBJ1-1	NA	TGCGCCAGCAGCCCGGATACGAAGTCGGGGAACACTGAAGCTTTCTTT	CASSPDTKSGNTEAFF
NA	TRBV10-3	13	TRBJ1-2	NA	TGTGCCATCAGTGAGAGGGGGGACTATGGCTACACCTTC	CAISERGDYGYTF
NA	TRBV12-3/TRBV12-4	13	TRBJ2-7	NA	TGTGCCAGCACTTCTTCCCCGGGACAACTGCAGTACTTC	CASTSSPGQLQYF
NA	TRBV5-6	15	TRBJ1-2	NA	TGTGCCAGCAGCCAACTAGATAGGGGCAACTATGGCTACACCTTC	CASSQLDRGNYGYTF
TRBD2	TRBV3-1/TRBV3-2	16	TRBJ2-1	NA	TGTGCCAGCAGGGAAAGACGGCCTAGCGGGGTTAATGAGCAGTTCTTC	CASRERRPSGVNEQFF
NA	TRBV6-5	13	TRBJ2-7	NA	TGTGCCAGCAGTTCCACGTTGTCCTACGAGCAGTACTTC	CASSSTLSYEQYF
NA	TRBV5-5	13	TRBJ1-2	NA	TGTGCCAGTACGCAGGGTGATTACTATGGCTACACCTTC	CASTQGDYYGYTF
TRBD1	TRBV5-1	14	TRBJ1-2	NA	TGCGCCAGCAGCTTAGGACAGGGGGTTTATGGCTACACCTTC	CASSLGQGVYGYTF
NA	TRBV2	12	TRBJ2-5	once	TGTGCCAGCAGTGTTAGCTTAGAGACCCAGTACTTC	CASSVSLETQYF
TRBD1	TRBV19	16	TRBJ2-7	NA	TGTGCCAGTAGCAGAGGGACAGGGAATATAGCCTACGAGCAGTACTTC	CASSRGTGNIAYEQYF
NA	TRBV6-1	15	TRBJ1-6	NA	TGTGCCAGCAGTGAACTGGAGGCTCCGAAATCACCCCTCCACTTT	CASSELEAPKSPLHF
NA	TRBV20-1	11	TRBJ2-1	NA	TGCAGTGCTAGAGCCAGGGAAGGTCAGTTCTTC	CSARAREGQFF
NA	TRBV6-4	15	TRBJ2-2	NA	TGTGCCAGCAGTGCAAGGCGGGGGAACACCGGGGAGCTGTTTTTT	CASSARRGNTGELFF
TRBD1	TRBV6-6	14	TRBJ2-1	NA	TGTGCCAGCAGCTCCGGGACAGGGGCGGCTGAGCAGTTCTTC	CASSSGTGAAEQFF
NA	TRBV15	17	TRBJ2-4	NA	TGTGCCACCAGCTCCCCCAGAGGAACAGCTGCGAAAAACATTCAGTACTTC	CATSSPRGTAAKNIQYF
NA	TRBV1	14	TRBJ2-2	NA	TGCACCAGCCTGGGACTTTATGCCCCTGGGGAGCTGTTTTTT	CTSLGLYAPGELFF